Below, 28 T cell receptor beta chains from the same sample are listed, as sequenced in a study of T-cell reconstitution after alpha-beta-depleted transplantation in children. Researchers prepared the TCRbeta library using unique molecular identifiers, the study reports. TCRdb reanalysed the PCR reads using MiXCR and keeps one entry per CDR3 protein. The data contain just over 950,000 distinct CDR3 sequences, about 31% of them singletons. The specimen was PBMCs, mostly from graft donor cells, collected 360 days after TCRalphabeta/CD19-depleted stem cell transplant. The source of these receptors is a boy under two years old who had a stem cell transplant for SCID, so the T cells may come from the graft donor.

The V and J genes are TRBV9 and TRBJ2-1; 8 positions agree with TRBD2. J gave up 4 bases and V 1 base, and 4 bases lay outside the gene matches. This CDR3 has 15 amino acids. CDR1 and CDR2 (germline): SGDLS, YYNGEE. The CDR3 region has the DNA TGTGCCAGCAGCGTATTCGGCGGGGGGTACAATGAGCAGTTCTTC. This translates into CASSVFGGGYNEQFF.

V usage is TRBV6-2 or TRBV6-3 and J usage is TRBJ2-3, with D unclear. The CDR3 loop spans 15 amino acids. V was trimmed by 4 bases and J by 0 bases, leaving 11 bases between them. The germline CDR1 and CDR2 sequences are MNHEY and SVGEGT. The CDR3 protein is CASSFSTPSTDTQYF. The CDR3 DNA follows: TGTGCCAGCAGTTTCAGCACTCCTAGCACAGATACGCAGTATTTT.

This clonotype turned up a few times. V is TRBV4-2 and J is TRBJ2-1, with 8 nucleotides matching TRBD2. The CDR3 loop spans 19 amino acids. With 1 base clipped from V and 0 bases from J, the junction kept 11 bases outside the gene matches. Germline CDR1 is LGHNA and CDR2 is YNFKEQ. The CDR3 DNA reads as TGTGCCAGCAGCCAAGGGAGCGGGGGAGTAACGAGCTCCTACAATGAGCAGTTCTTC. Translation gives CASSQGSGGVTSSYNEQFF.

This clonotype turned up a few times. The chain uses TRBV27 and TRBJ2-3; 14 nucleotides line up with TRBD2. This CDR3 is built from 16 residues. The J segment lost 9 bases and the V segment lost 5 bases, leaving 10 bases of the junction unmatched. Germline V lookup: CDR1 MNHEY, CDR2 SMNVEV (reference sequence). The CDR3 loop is CASSPPTSGGAWTQYF. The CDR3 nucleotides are TGTGCCAGCAGTCCGCCGACTAGCGGGGGGGCTTGGACGCAGTATTTT.

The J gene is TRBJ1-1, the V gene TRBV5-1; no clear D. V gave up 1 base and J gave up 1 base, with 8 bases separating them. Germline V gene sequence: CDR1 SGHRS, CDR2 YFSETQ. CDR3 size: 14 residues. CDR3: CASSLQLSNTEAFF. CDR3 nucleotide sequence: TGCGCCAGCAGCTTGCAGTTATCGAACACTGAAGCTTTCTTT.

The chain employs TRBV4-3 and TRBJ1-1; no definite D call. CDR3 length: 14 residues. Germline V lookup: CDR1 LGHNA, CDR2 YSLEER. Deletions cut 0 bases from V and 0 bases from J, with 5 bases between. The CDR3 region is CASSQDPLNTEAFF. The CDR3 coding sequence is TGCGCCAGCAGCCAAGATCCCCTGAACACTGAAGCTTTCTTT.

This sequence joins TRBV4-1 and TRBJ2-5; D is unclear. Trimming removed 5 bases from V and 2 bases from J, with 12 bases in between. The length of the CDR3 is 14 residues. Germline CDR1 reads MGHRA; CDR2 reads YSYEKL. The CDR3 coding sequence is TGCGCCAGCAGCTTTATCGGTATTCAAGAGACCCAGTACTTC. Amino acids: CASSFIGIQETQYF.

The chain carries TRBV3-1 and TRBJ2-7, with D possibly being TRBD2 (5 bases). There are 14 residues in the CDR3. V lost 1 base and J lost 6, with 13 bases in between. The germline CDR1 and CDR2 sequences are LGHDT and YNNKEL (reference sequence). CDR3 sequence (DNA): TGTGCCAGCAGCCAAGGGGAGAGTCAAGCCGAGCAGTACTTC. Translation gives CASSQGESQAEQYF.

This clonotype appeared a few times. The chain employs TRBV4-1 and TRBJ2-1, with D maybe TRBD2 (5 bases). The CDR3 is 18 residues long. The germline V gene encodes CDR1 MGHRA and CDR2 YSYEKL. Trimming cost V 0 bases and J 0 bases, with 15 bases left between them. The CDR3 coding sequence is TGCGCCAGCAGCCAAGAGCGTTATCGTACTAGCTCCTACAATGAGCAGTTCTTC. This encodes CASSQERYRTSSYNEQFF.

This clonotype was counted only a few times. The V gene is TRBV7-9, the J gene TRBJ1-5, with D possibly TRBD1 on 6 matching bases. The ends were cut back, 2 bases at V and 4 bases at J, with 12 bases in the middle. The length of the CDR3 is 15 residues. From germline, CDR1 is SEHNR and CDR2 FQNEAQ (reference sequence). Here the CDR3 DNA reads TGTGCCAGCAGCTTATCTACAGGGCGAAATCAGCCCCAGCATTTT. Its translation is CASSLSTGRNQPQHF.

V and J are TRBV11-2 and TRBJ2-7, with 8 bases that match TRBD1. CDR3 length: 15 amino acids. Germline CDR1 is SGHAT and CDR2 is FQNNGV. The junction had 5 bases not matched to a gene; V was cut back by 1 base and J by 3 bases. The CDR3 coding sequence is TGTGCCAGCAGCTTAGGGACAGGGCCGCTCTACGAGCAGTACTTC. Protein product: CASSLGTGPLYEQYF.

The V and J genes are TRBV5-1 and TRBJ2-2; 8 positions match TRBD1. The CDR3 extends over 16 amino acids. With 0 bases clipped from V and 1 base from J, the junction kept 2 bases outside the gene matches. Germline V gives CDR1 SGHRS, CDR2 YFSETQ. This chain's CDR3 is CASSLDGQGNTGELFF. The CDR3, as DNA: TGCGCCAGCAGCTTGGATGGACAGGGGAACACCGGGGAGCTGTTTTTT.

CDR3 amino acids: CASSPGAGHYEQYF. The DNA of the CDR3 is TGTGCCAGCTCACCGGGGGCAGGGCACTACGAGCAGTACTTC. V usage is TRBV18 and J usage is TRBJ2-7, with a possible D match to TRBD1 (6 bases). The germline V gene has CDR1 KGHSH and CDR2 LQKENI. The CDR3 length is 14 residues. V was cut by 3 bases and J by 3 bases, with 12 bases left in between.

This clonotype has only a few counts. Written as DNA, the CDR3 is TGTGCCAGCAGCCAACAGGGTTTTGATGCCGCTGAAGCTTTCTTT. Encoded protein: CASSQQGFDAAEAFF. This rearrangement joins TRBV7-3 to TRBJ1-1, with D tentatively TRBD1 (6 bases). The CDR3 has 15 amino acids. The germline V and J ends were trimmed by 5 bases and 6 bases, with 19 bases remaining between them. Germline V gives CDR1 SGHTA, CDR2 FQGTGA.

This CDR3 reads CSIVDDARDRETQYF. The CDR3 region has the DNA TGCAGCATAGTGGACGATGCTCGCGATCGGGAGACCCAGTACTTC. The genes are TRBV29-1 and TRBJ2-5; no reliable D call. This CDR3 has 15 residues. Trimming stripped 8 bases from V and 5 bases from J, with 24 bases between. The V gene's germline CDR1 is SQVTM and CDR2 ANQGSEA. Together with reference TRBV29-1 and TRBJ2-5, the CDR3 gives the full variable domain: SAVISQKPSRDICQRGTSLTIQCQVDSQVTMMFWYRQQPGQSLTLIATANQGSEATYESGFVIDKFPISRPNLTFSTLTVSNMSPEDSSIYLCSIVDDARDRETQYFGPGTRLLVL.

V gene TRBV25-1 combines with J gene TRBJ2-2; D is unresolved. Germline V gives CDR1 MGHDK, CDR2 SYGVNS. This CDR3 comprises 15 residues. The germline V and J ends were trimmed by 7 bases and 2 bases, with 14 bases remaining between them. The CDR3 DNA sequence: TGTGCCAGCACCCCCGGGCAACCAAACACCGGGGAGCTGTTTTTT. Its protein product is CASTPGQPNTGELFF.

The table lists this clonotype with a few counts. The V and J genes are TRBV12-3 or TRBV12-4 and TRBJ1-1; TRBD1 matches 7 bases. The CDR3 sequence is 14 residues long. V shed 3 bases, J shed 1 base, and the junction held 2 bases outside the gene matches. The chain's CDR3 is CASSFNRGNTEAFF. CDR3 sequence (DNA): TGTGCCAGCAGTTTCAACAGGGGGAACACTGAAGCTTTCTTT.

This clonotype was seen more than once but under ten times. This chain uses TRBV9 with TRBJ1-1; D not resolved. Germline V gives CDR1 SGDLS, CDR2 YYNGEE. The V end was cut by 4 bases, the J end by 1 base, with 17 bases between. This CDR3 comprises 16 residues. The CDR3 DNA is TGTGCCAGCAGCTCGGTCCTAGGCAACTCGAACACTGAAGCTTTCTTT. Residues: CASSSVLGNSNTEAFF.

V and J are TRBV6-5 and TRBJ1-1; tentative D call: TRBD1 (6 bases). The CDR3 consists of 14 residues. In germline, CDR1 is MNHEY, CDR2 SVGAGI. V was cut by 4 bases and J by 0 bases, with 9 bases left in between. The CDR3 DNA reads TGTGCCAGCAGTTCAGGGGTTATGAACACTGAAGCTTTCTTT. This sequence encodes CASSSGVMNTEAFF.

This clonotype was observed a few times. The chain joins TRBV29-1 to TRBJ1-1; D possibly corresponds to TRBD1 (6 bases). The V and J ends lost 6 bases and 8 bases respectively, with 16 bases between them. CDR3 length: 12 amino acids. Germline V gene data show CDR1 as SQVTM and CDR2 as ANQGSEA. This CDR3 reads CSVVITGTEAFF. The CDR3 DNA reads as TGCAGCGTCGTTATTACAGGGACCGAAGCTTTCTTT.

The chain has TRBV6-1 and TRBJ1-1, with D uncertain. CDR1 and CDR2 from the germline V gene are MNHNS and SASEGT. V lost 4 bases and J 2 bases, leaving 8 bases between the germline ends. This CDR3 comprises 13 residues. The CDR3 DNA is TGTGCCAGCAGTGGTCAGTTTAACACTGAAGCTTTCTTT. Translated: CASSGQFNTEAFF.

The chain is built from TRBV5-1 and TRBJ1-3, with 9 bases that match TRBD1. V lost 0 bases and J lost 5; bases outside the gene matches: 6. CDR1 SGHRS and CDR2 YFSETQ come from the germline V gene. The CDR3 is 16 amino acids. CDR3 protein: CASSLGFGQGRNTIYF. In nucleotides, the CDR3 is TGCGCCAGCAGCTTGGGTTTTGGACAGGGGAGAAACACCATATATTTT.

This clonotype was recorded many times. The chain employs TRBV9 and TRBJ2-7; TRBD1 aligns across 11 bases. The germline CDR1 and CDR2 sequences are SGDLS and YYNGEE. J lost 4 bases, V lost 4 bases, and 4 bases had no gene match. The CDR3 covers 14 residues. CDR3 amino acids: CASSIGQGAYEQYF. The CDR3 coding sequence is TGTGCCAGCAGCATCGGACAGGGGGCGTACGAGCAGTACTTC. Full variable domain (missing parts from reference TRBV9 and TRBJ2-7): DSGVTQTPKHLITATGQRVTLRCSPRSGDLSVYWYQQSLDQGLQFLIQYYNGEERAKGNILERFSAQQFPDLHSELNLSSLELGDSALYFCASSIGQGAYEQYFGPGTRLTVT.

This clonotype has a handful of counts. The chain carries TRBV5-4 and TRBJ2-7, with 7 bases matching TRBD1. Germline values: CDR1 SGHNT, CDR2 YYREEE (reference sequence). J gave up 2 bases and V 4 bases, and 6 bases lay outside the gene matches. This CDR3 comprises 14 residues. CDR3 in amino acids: CASSAGQDPYEQYF. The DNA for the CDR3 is TGTGCCAGCAGCGCCGGACAGGACCCCTACGAGCAGTACTTC.

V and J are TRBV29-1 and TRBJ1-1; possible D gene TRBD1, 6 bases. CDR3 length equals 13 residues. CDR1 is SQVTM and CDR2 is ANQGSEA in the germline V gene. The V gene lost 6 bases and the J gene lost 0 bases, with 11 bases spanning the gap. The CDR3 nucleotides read TGCAGCGTCCTCCGGACAGTGAACACTGAAGCTTTCTTT. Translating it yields CSVLRTVNTEAFF.

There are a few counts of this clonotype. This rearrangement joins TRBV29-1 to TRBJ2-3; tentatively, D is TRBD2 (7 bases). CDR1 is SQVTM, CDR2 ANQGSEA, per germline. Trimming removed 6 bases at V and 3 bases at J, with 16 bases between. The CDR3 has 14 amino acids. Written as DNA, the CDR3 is TGCAGCGTCCTTCAGGGGAGGGGGACAGATACGCAGTATTTT. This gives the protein CSVLQGRGTDTQYF.

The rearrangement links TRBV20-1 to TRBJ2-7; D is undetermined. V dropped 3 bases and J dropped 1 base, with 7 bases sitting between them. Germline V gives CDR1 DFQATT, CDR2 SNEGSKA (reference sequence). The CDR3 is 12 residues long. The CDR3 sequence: CSASVGSYEQYF. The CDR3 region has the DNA TGCAGTGCTAGTGTGGGGTCCTACGAGCAGTACTTC.

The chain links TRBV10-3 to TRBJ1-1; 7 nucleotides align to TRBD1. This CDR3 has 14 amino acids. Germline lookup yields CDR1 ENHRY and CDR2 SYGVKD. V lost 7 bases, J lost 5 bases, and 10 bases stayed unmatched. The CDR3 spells CAITRQGGGTEAFF. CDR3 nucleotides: TGTGCCATCACCCGACAGGGCGGAGGGACTGAAGCTTTCTTT.